A selection of T cell receptor beta chains follows, all from one sample in a study of blood T cells in healthy people across ages. TCRdb re-derived calls from the 5' RACE reads in MiXCR, one entry per CDR3 protein. The table lists approximately 940,000 distinct CDR3 sequences, about 48% of them singletons. The sequenced material came from blood. These receptors all come from a man aged 30-40 years in good health. The CDR3 runs from the conserved cysteine through the conserved F or W. Fields, in order: V gene, clone size, D gene, J gene, CDR3 protein, CDR3 DNA. The D gene is left open where the match is weak. Only some rows state a clone size, as once, few, many or a class for expanded clones.

TRBV2,NA,NA,TRBJ2-7,CASRDVSYEQYF,TGTGCCAGCAGGGACGTATCCTACGAGCAGTACTTC
TRBV12-3/TRBV12-4,NA,TRBD1,TRBJ2-4,CASSSSGTGLGQYF,TGTGCCAGCAGTTCATCCGGGACAGGGCTTGGGCAGTACTTC
TRBV7-3,NA,NA,TRBJ2-2,CASSQDPATGELFF,TGTGCCAGCAGCCAGGACCCCGCCACCGGGGAGCTGTTTTTT
TRBV7-2,few,NA,TRBJ1-1,CASSLYRANTEAFF,TGTGCCAGCAGCTTATACAGGGCAAACACTGAAGCTTTCTTT
TRBV20-1,once,NA,TRBJ2-3,CSARGRPTSSTDTQYF,TGCAGTGCCCGGGGGAGACCCACATCTAGCACAGATACGCAGTATTTT
TRBV7-2,NA,NA,TRBJ2-7,CASSHGGWGYEQYF,TGTGCCAGCAGCCATGGGGGCTGGGGCTACGAGCAGTACTTC
TRBV2,NA,NA,TRBJ2-3,CATSRDTTTDTQYF,TGTGCCACGTCCCGGGACACCACCACAGATACGCAGTATTTT
TRBV29-1,NA,NA,TRBJ2-4,CSVAGYANIQYF,TGCAGCGTTGCAGGGTATGCGAACATTCAGTACTTC
TRBV12-3/TRBV12-4,few,NA,TRBJ1-2,CASSLGAGGYTF,TGTGCCAGCAGTCTAGGGGCCGGTGGCTACACCTTC
TRBV29-1,NA,NA,TRBJ2-2,CSVEASDRNTGELFF,TGCAGCGTTGAAGCTTCCGACAGGAACACCGGGGAGCTGTTTTTT
TRBV27,many,TRBD1,TRBJ2-7,CASSPGQAYEQYF,TGTGCCAGCAGCCCCGGACAGGCCTACGAGCAGTACTTC
TRBV5-1,NA,NA,TRBJ2-5,CASSLVPGQETQYF,TGCGCCAGCAGCTTGGTACCGGGACAAGAGACCCAGTACTTC
TRBV9,NA,TRBD1,TRBJ2-3,CASSVTGQGTHTQYF,TGTGCCAGCAGCGTAACCGGACAGGGGACACATACGCAGTATTTT
TRBV15,NA,TRBD2,TRBJ2-1,CAIRLAGARDEQFF,TGTGCCATCAGACTAGCGGGGGCCAGGGATGAGCAGTTCTTC
TRBV7-2,many,NA,TRBJ2-2,CASSRLGTGELFF,TGTGCCAGCAGCAGACTCGGCACCGGGGAGCTGTTTTTT
TRBV7-2,NA,TRBD1,TRBJ1-2,CASSLGQGIGYGYTF,TGTGCCAGCAGCTTAGGACAGGGTATTGGCTATGGCTACACCTTC
TRBV28,NA,NA,TRBJ1-2,CASSLLEKSGGYTF,TGTGCCAGCAGTCTCCTCGAGAAATCGGGGGGCTACACCTTC
TRBV10-3,many,NA,TRBJ1-5,CAISESNVPQHF,TGTGCCATCAGTGAGTCGAACGTGCCCCAGCATTTT
TRBV7-2,few,NA,TRBJ2-3,CASSKTGQASDTQYF,TGTGCCAGCAGCAAAACAGGGCAGGCCTCGGATACGCAGTATTTT
TRBV5-1,NA,TRBD1,TRBJ1-1,CASSRQTGARDTEAFF,TGCGCCAGCAGCAGACAAACAGGGGCCAGGGACACTGAAGCTTTCTTT
TRBV6-4,few,NA,TRBJ2-5,CASSVNSQAETQYF,TGTGCCAGCAGTGTGAACAGCCAAGCGGAGACCCAGTACTTC
TRBV28,NA,NA,TRBJ1-5,CASSDSILQPQHF,TGTGCCAGCAGTGACAGTATCTTGCAGCCCCAGCATTTT
TRBV7-2,NA,TRBD1,TRBJ2-1,CASSKGQGVGNEQFF,TGTGCCAGCAGCAAAGGACAGGGGGTTGGGAATGAGCAGTTCTTC
TRBV2,NA,TRBD1,TRBJ2-4,CASSARQGNIQYF,TGTGCCAGCAGTGCTCGACAGGGAAACATTCAGTACTTC
TRBV4-2,NA,TRBD1,TRBJ1-2,CASSHDWTGSSVSQGYTF,TGTGCCAGCAGCCACGATTGGACAGGTTCTTCAGTCTCTCAGGGCTACACCTTC
TRBV5-1,NA,TRBD1,TRBJ1-5,CASSSGTGSQPQHF,TGCGCCAGCAGCTCCGGGACAGGGAGCCAGCCCCAGCATTTT
TRBV20-1,few,TRBD1,TRBJ1-5,CSAHRGPGQPQHF,TGCAGTGCTCACAGGGGGCCGGGGCAGCCCCAGCATTTT
TRBV29-1,NA,NA,TRBJ1-2,CSVGQSDGYTF,TGCAGCGTTGGTCAGTCTGATGGCTACACCTTC
TRBV5-8,once,TRBD2,TRBJ2-1,CASSLGRAGPNEQFF,TGTGCCAGCAGCTTGGGACGAGCGGGACCTAATGAGCAGTTCTTC
TRBV7-2,NA,NA,TRBJ2-5,CASSLLQGKETQYF,TGTGCCAGCAGCTTATTGCAGGGTAAAGAGACCCAGTACTTC
TRBV12-3/TRBV12-4,once,NA,TRBJ2-5,CASSFAEYQETQYF,TGTGCCAGCAGTTTTGCTGAGTACCAAGAGACCCAGTACTTC
TRBV6-5,NA,NA,TRBJ1-2,CASSYGLGKGDYGYTF,TGTGCCAGCAGTTACGGTTTGGGGAAGGGAGACTATGGCTACACCTTC
TRBV7-9,many,TRBD2,TRBJ2-1,CASSYLPGLAGGGNEQFF,TGTGCCAGCAGCTACCTGCCTGGACTAGCGGGAGGAGGAAATGAGCAGTTCTTC
TRBV29-1,NA,NA,TRBJ2-7,CSVRRQGLTYEQYF,TGCAGCGTCCGCCGGCAGGGGCTAACCTACGAGCAGTACTTC
TRBV7-7,NA,NA,TRBJ2-3,CASSLALLSSQYF,TGTGCTAGCAGCTTAGCGTTACTGAGCTCGCAGTATTTT
TRBV2,few,NA,TRBJ2-5,CASSEVLGETQYF,TGTGCCAGCAGTGAAGTCCTTGGAGAGACCCAGTACTTC
TRBV7-3,NA,TRBD2,TRBJ2-2,CASSLLAGGQGELFF,TGTGCCAGCAGCTTACTAGCGGGGGGTCAAGGGGAGCTGTTTTTT
TRBV5-1,NA,TRBD1,TRBJ2-7,CASSWTGLYEQYF,TGCGCCAGCAGCTGGACAGGGCTCTACGAGCAGTACTTC
TRBV27,NA,NA,TRBJ2-1,CASSLSKPYNEQFF,TGTGCCAGCAGTTTATCGAAACCCTACAATGAGCAGTTCTTC
TRBV12-3/TRBV12-4,NA,NA,TRBJ2-7,CASSNLGQMPLLNEQYF,TGTGCCAGCTCCAATTTGGGGCAAATGCCTCTCCTTAACGAGCAGTACTTC
TRBV7-8,NA,NA,TRBJ2-7,CASSPPGIRDYEQYF,TGTGCCAGCAGCCCACCCGGGATTAGAGACTACGAGCAGTACTTC
TRBV11-3,few,NA,TRBJ2-5,CASSYALVDATQYF,TGTGCCAGCAGCTATGCCCTGGTCGACGCGACCCAGTACTTC
TRBV10-3,many,NA,TRBJ2-6,CASKDSAGANVLTF,TGTGCCTCCAAAGACAGTGCTGGGGCCAACGTCCTGACTTTC
TRBV5-1,many,TRBD1,TRBJ2-1,CASSWSQQGKEQFF,TGCGCCAGCAGTTGGTCTCAACAGGGGAAAGAGCAGTTCTTC
TRBV27,NA,TRBD1,TRBJ2-5,CASIRDRQQETQYF,TGTGCCAGCATCCGGGACAGGCAGCAAGAGACCCAGTACTTC
TRBV20-1,many,NA,TRBJ2-1,CSASRAGWQFF,TGCAGTGCTAGTCGGGCAGGGTGGCAGTTCTTC
TRBV11-2,NA,TRBD1,TRBJ1-2,CASSLNGQGARGYTF,TGTGCCAGCAGCTTAAACGGACAGGGGGCGCGTGGCTACACCTTC
TRBV27,few,NA,TRBJ2-1,CASSLWQTKGNEQFF,TGTGCCAGCAGTTTGTGGCAGACCAAAGGCAATGAGCAGTTCTTC
TRBV9,NA,TRBD2,TRBJ2-3,CASSALAGVSTDTQYF,TGTGCCAGCAGCGCCCTAGCGGGGGTGAGCACAGATACGCAGTATTTT
TRBV7-9,few,NA,TRBJ2-7,CASSSSQTSSYEQYF,TGTGCCAGCAGCTCATCTCAGACTTCATCCTACGAGCAGTACTTC
TRBV27,NA,TRBD1,TRBJ2-7,CASSTMDRGRTYEQYF,TGTGCCAGCAGTACGATGGACAGGGGGCGCACCTACGAGCAGTACTTC
TRBV19,NA,TRBD1,TRBJ2-2,CASSIPGQGVNTGELFF,TGTGCCAGTAGTATCCCGGGACAGGGGGTGAACACCGGGGAGCTGTTTTTT